Each of the 27 T cell receptor beta chains below was sequenced from the same sample in a study of blood T cells in healthy people across ages. Together with a sample-barcoded 5' primer, a J-beta primer mix was included in a second PCR lasting roughly 6 to 12 cycles. TCRdb ran MiXCR on the 5' RACE reads and lists one entry per CDR3 protein. This table has around 1,000,000 distinct CDR3 sequences, 25% appearing once. The sample was also linked to a second study, of T cells of mothers and their children.

Sequenced sample: blood. The receptors shown here come from a girl aged 2-15 years in good health.

A word on this clonotype: One end of the junction is discordant with germline, which a read error may explain. The J gene is TRBJ2-5, the V gene TRBV7-7, with D possibly TRBD2 on 6 matching bases. The CDR3 has 13 amino acids. Germline assignment: CDR1 SSHAT and CDR2 FNYEAQ (reference sequence). CDR3 in amino acids: CASSLAESETQYF. For the CDR3, the DNA is TGTGCTAGCAGCTTAGCGGAATCGGAGACCCAGTACTTC.

A few counts support this clonotype. V and J are TRBV4-1 and TRBJ1-4, with a tentative D call TRBD1 (5 bases). Trimming cost V 0 bases and J 13 bases, with 18 bases left between them. This CDR3 contains 15 residues. Germline V gene lookup returns CDR1 MGHRA and CDR2 YSYEKL. The CDR3 DNA is TGCGCCAGCAGCCAAGAACCGACCTCGGACATTTTACTGTTTTTT. This encodes CASSQEPTSDILLFF.

This clonotype was seen just once. V usage is TRBV5-6 and J usage is TRBJ2-7; 9 bases line up with TRBD1. Germline values: CDR1 SGHDT, CDR2 YYEEEE. Germline trimming cut 6 bases from V and 6 bases from J; bases unmatched to any gene: 7. The CDR3 has 13 residues. The CDR3 DNA reads TGTGCCAGCACCGGGACAGGGTTGCTCGAGCAGTACTTC. Translating gives CASTGTGLLEQYF.

There are a few counts of this clonotype. The gene calls are TRBV7-9 and TRBJ1-2; D is unresolved. The CDR3 is 14 residues long. V shed 3 bases and J shed 4 bases, with 12 bases lying between them. The germline gives CDR1 SEHNR, CDR2 FQNEAQ (reference sequence). CDR3 nucleotide sequence: TGTGCCAGCAGCTTCGTGGGAGACTCCTATGGCTACACCTTC. Amino acid sequence: CASSFVGDSYGYTF.

The gene calls are TRBV29-1 and TRBJ2-3; tentative D call: TRBD1 (5 bases). The CDR3 is made up of 14 amino acids. Germline V gene sequence: CDR1 SQVTM, CDR2 ANQGSEA. V was clipped by 3 bases and J by 3 bases, with 13 bases between them. Here the CDR3 reads CSVETALVTDTQYF. For the CDR3, the DNA is TGCAGCGTTGAGACAGCCCTAGTTACAGATACGCAGTATTTT.

This clonotype was observed a handful of times. As DNA, the CDR3 is TGTGCCAGCAGCCCCGGGACAGGGGGCTATTTAGACACTGAAGCTTTCTTT. Amino acids: CASSPGTGGYLDTEAFF. This chain links TRBV7-2 with TRBJ1-1, with TRBD1 matching 12 bases. CDR3 size: 17 residues. The trim removed 5 bases at V and 3 bases at J, leaving 10 bases unmatched. CDR1 is SGHTA and CDR2 is FQGNSA in the germline V gene.

The gene calls are TRBV9 and TRBJ1-2; the D is unclear. The CDR3 is made up of 15 amino acids. V was shortened by 0 bases and J by 4 bases, with 13 bases between the two germline ends. Germline V lookup: CDR1 SGDLS, CDR2 YYNGEE. CDR3 sequence (DNA): TGTGCCAGCAGCGTAGATCATGAGGGTGGCTATGGCTACACCTTC. This translates into CASSVDHEGGYGYTF.

This clonotype came up a few times. V is TRBV7-9 and J is TRBJ2-3; 11 bases align to TRBD1. Germline lookup yields CDR1 SEHNR and CDR2 FQNEAQ (reference sequence). The V segment lost 4 bases and the J segment 2 bases; nucleotides outside the gene matches: 11. The CDR3 covers 18 residues. CDR3 loop: CASSSAPGQGDLTDTQYF. Here the CDR3 DNA reads TGTGCCAGCAGCTCGGCCCCGGGACAGGGGGACCTCACAGATACGCAGTATTTT.

J is TRBJ2-3 and V is TRBV28; 7 positions agree with TRBD2. Germline assignment: CDR1 MDHEN and CDR2 SYDVKM. The CDR3 is 16 amino acids. V gave up 9 bases and J gave up 5 bases; unmatched junction bases: 17. In DNA, the CDR3 is TGTGCCAGTCATCTAGGACCGGGAGGTGCAAGAGATACGCAGTATTTT. Residues: CASHLGPGGARDTQYF.

CDR3 loop: CASSARQFQNYGYTF. CDR3 nucleotides: TGTGCCAGCAGCGCCCGACAGTTCCAGAACTATGGCTACACCTTC. The rearrangement joins TRBV9 to TRBJ1-2, with TRBD1 as a possible D gene (5 bases). The length of the CDR3 is 15 residues. Looked up from germline, CDR1 is SGDLS and CDR2 is YYNGEE. V lost 3 bases, J lost 2 bases, and 14 bases lay in between.

This rearrangement joins TRBV27 to TRBJ2-1; no definite D call. V lost 3 bases, J lost 9 bases, and 12 bases lay in between. CDR1 is MNHEY and CDR2 is SMNVEV in the germline V gene (reference sequence). This CDR3 comprises 13 residues. Written as DNA, the CDR3 is TGTGCCAGCAGTTTTGGTTTAGTATCTGAGCAGTTCTTC. Encoded protein: CASSFGLVSEQFF.

This clonotype was detected ten times or more. The chain uses TRBV5-1 and TRBJ2-5, with D possibly matching TRBD2 (7 bases). V lost 0 bases and J lost 7, with 16 bases in between. There are 15 residues in the CDR3. The germline gives CDR1 SGHRS, CDR2 YFSETQ. The CDR3 coding sequence is TGCGCCAGCAGCTTGGCGGCGGGGGCCCTGGGGACCCAGTACTTC. Translating it yields CASSLAAGALGTQYF.

The chain couples TRBV20-1 to TRBJ2-5, with 9 bases matching TRBD2. J gave up 4 bases and V 0 bases, and 12 bases lay outside the gene matches. The CDR3 has 17 amino acids. CDR1 is DFQATT and CDR2 is SNEGSKA in the germline V gene (reference sequence). The CDR3 DNA reads as TGCAGTGCTAGAGATCCGGGTGCGGGGGGGGCCGGAGAGACCCAGTACTTC. This gives the protein CSARDPGAGGAGETQYF.

This clonotype was seen only a few times. The chain uses TRBV4-3 and TRBJ1-1; D is undetermined. V dropped 0 bases and J dropped 5 bases, with 7 bases sitting between them. CDR3 size: 13 residues. Germline lookup yields CDR1 LGHNA and CDR2 YSLEER. In DNA, the CDR3 is TGCGCCAGCAGCCAAGATAGATGGACTGAAGCTTTCTTT. Its protein is CASSQDRWTEAFF.

This rearrangement joins TRBV7-9 to TRBJ2-5; 8 nucleotides agree with TRBD2. The end of the DNA fits TRBJ2-1 better, so the J call may be wrong. Germline V lookup: CDR1 SEHNR, CDR2 FQNEAQ (reference sequence). CDR3 size: 13 residues. CDR3 residues: CASRPSGYNEQFF. CDR3 nucleotide sequence: TGTGCCAGCCGACCTAGCGGGTACAATGAGCAGTTCTTC.

This clonotype was seen a few times. This sequence joins TRBV21-1 and TRBJ1-2; the table names TRBD1, a call not compared with the DNA. TRBV21-1 is annotated as a pseudogene. The CDR3 length is 20 residues. CDR3 coding DNA: TGTGCCAGCAGCAAAGAGGGGTGGGTGGGGGGCGCAAGTTCCGACTATGGCTACACCTTC. This encodes CASSKEGWVGGASSDYGYTF.

The rearrangement uses TRBV29-1 and TRBJ2-1; D uncertain. Germline CDR1 is SQVTM and CDR2 is ANQGSEA. V was pared by 4 bases and J by 6 bases, with 19 bases between. The CDR3 has 15 residues. DNA for the CDR3: TGCAGCGTTGCTAAGGGCACCTTCGTAGGCAATGAGCAGTTCTTC. Protein product: CSVAKGTFVGNEQFF.

This clonotype occurred a few times. The gene calls are TRBV27 and TRBJ2-7; no clear D gene. From germline, CDR1 is MNHEY and CDR2 SMNVEV (reference sequence). Deletions cut 5 bases from V and 3 bases from J, with 23 bases between. The CDR3 is 17 amino acids. The CDR3 loop reads CASSASFSGEVNYEQYF. DNA for the CDR3: TGTGCCAGCAGTGCCAGCTTCTCAGGTGAGGTAAACTACGAGCAGTACTTC.

The chain is built from TRBV10-3 and TRBJ2-2, with 8 bases lining up with TRBD1. CDR3 length: 15 residues. The germline CDR1 and CDR2 sequences are ENHRY and SYGVKD. The CDR3 DNA sequence: TGTGCATCCGACCCAGGGGGCGCTTGGACGGGGGAGCTGTTTTTT. Protein sequence: CASDPGGAWTGELFF.

In this sample, this clonotype turned up a few times. The chain joins TRBV28 to TRBJ2-7; 10 positions match TRBD2. Germline CDR1 MDHEN, CDR2 SYDVKM. The CDR3 length is 14 residues. V was clipped by 7 bases and J by 3 bases; unmatched bases: 6. The CDR3 bases are TGTGCCAGCACCTCCGCTAGCGGGAGCTACGAGCAGTACTTC. It encodes CASTSASGSYEQYF.

The chain links TRBV7-9 to TRBJ1-2; 9 bases are a match to TRBD1. The CDR3 length is 16 residues. After removal of 5 bases from V and 6 bases from J, the junction contained 13 bases not matched to a gene. In germline, CDR1 is SEHNR, CDR2 FQNEAQ (reference sequence). DNA for the CDR3: TGTGCCAGCAGCCTAATCCCGGGACAGGGCCAAAATGGCTACACCTTC. It encodes CASSLIPGQGQNGYTF.

The table lists this clonotype with a few counts. J is TRBJ1-2 and V is TRBV29-1; TRBD1 aligns across 10 bases. V trimming: 1 base; J trimming: 2 bases; junction bases outside the gene matches: 4. Germline CDR1 SQVTM, CDR2 ANQGSEA. The CDR3 is made up of 15 amino acids. The CDR3 nucleotides are TGCAGCGTTGAAGCGGGACAGGGGTTGAACTATGGCTACACCTTC. This gives the protein CSVEAGQGLNYGYTF.

The chain links TRBV24-1 to TRBJ2-1; TRBD2 matches 9 bases. Looked up from germline, CDR1 is KGHDR and CDR2 is SFDVKD. The junction had 10 bases not matched to a gene; V was cut back by 3 bases and J by 8 bases. CDR3 length: 16 amino acids. CDR3 protein: CATSDAGGAGGHEQFF. The CDR3 bases are TGTGCCACCAGTGATGCCGGAGGAGCGGGGGGTCATGAGCAGTTCTTC.

Only a few counts were recorded for this clonotype. This chain connects TRBV12-3 or TRBV12-4 to TRBJ2-1; TRBD2 agrees at 7 bases. The J call is in doubt because the DNA end fits TRBJ2-7 better. The CDR3 covers 14 residues. As DNA, the CDR3 is TGTGCCAGCAGTCGGGACTACACATCCTACGAGCAGTACTTC. The encoded protein is CASSRDYTSYEQYF.

This clonotype was picked up a small number of times. This sequence joins TRBV5-6 and TRBJ1-1; possibly TRBD1 for D (6 bases). Between the trimmed V and J ends, which lost 3 bases and 4 bases, there was a span of 13 bases. The CDR3 has 14 amino acids. In germline, CDR1 is SGHDT, CDR2 YYEEEE. The chain's CDR3 is CASSSTGLGTEAFF. DNA for the CDR3: TGTGCCAGCAGCTCAACAGGGCTGGGCACTGAAGCTTTCTTT.

This clonotype was seen a handful of times. The V gene is TRBV11-2, the J gene TRBJ2-1, with 12 bases fitting TRBD2. The end of the DNA is better explained by TRBJ2-5, so the J call may be wrong. The germline V gene has CDR1 SGHAT and CDR2 FQNNGV. CDR3 length equals 17 residues. CDR3 DNA sequence: TGTGCCAGCAGCTTAGGGGGGACTAGCGGGCCAAAAGAGACCCAGTACTTC. It codes for CASSLGGTSGPKETQYF.

The chain couples TRBV14 to TRBJ1-6; D is possibly TRBD1 (5 bases). Germline CDR1 reads SGHDN; CDR2 reads FVKESK. V gave up 3 bases and J gave up 8 bases, with 8 bases separating them. This CDR3 has 13 residues. CDR3 sequence: CASSQGGYSPLHF. The CDR3 coding sequence is TGTGCCAGCAGCCAGGGGGGGTATTCACCCCTCCACTTT. Full variable domain (missing parts from reference TRBV14 and TRBJ1-6): EAGVTQFPSHSVIEKGQTVTLRCDPISGHDNLYWYRRVMGKEIKFLLHFVKESKQDESGMPNNRFLAERTGGTYSTLKVQPAELEDSGVYFCASSQGGYSPLHFGNGTRLTVT.